The TCR beta chain described here comes from a study of cytomegalovirus exposure and HLA in healthy donors. Findings and caveats of the study: For most TCR sequences rarity was the rule, although some public TCRs occurred in many donors. The study dropped some indistinguishable V segments, TRBV6-2 and TRBV6-3 among them.

CDR3 size: 15 residues. The trim removed 4 bases at V and 6 bases at J, leaving 9 bases unmatched. CDR1 is SGHRS, CDR2 YFSETQ, per germline. PCR primers comprised 60 Vbeta and 13 Jbeta primers. Data came from immunoSEQ multiplex PCR; TCRdb stores just in-frame clones and leaves some out. The top ten clones hold approximately 2.1% of a sample with tens of thousands of clones, roughly 74% of them seen once. This clone was found a few times. Its specificity is not known. The rearrangement uses TRBV5-1 and TRBJ1-1, with TRBD1 matching over 10 bases. Source material: PBMCs. The sequence was collected from a man aged 40-49 years in good health and CMV-seronegative. The CDR3 sequence: CASSPIGTGVAEAFF. Here the CDR3 DNA reads TGCGCCAGCAGCCCCATTGGGACAGGGGTTGCTGAAGCTTTCTTT.